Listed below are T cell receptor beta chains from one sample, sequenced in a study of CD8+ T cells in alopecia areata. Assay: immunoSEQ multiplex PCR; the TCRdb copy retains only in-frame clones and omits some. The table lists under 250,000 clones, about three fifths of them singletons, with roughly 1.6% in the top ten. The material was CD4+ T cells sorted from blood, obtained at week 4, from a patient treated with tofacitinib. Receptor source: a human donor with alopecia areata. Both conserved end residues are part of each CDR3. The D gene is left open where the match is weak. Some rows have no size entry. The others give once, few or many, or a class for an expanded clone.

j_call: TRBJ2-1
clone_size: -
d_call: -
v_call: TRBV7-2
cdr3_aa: CASSAYNEQFF
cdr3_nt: TGTGCCAGCAGCGCCTACAATGAGCAGTTCTTC

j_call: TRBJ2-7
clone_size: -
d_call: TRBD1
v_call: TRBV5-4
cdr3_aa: CASSSGQGAGEQYF
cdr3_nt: TGTGCCAGCAGCTCCGGACAGGGGGCGGGCGAGCAGTACTTC

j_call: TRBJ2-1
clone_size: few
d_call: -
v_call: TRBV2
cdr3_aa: CASRRGAYNEQFF
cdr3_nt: TGTGCCAGCAGGAGGGGGGCCTACAATGAGCAGTTCTTC

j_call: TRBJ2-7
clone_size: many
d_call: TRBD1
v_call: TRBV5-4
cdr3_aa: CASSLEATGGGYEQYF
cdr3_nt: TGTGCCAGCAGCTTGGAGGCGACAGGGGGCGGCTACGAGCAGTACTTC

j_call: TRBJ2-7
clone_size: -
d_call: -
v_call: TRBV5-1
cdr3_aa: CASSLFLGASYEQYF
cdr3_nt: TGCGCCAGCAGCTTGTTTTTGGGGGCGAGCTACGAGCAGTACTTC

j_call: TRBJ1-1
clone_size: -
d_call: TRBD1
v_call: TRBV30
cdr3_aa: CAWYRQGSVTEAFF
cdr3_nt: TGTGCCTGGTACAGACAGGGTTCGGTCACTGAAGCTTTCTTT

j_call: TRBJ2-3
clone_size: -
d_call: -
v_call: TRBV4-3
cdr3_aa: CASSQVRPGVSDTQYF
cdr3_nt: TGCGCCAGCAGCCAAGTTCGGCCAGGAGTCTCAGATACGCAGTATTTT

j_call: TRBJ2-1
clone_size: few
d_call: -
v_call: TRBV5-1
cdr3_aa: CASSLEGVPHNEQFF
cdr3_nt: TGCGCCAGCAGCTTAGAGGGGGTTCCGCACAATGAGCAGTTCTTC

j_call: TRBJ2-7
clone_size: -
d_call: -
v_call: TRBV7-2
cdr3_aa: CASSLGQYEQYF
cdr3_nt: TGTGCCAGCAGCCTTGGACAATACGAGCAGTACTTC

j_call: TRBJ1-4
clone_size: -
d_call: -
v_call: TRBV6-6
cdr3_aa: CAISGFNEKLFF
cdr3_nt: TGTGCTATCAGCGGCTTTAATGAAAAACTGTTTTTT

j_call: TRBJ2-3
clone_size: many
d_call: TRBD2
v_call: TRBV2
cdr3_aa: CASTSASGWTGDTQYF
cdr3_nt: TGTGCCAGCACCTCGGCTAGCGGGTGGACCGGGGATACGCAGTATTTT

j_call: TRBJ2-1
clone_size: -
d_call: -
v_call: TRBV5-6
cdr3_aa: CASSRTDEQFF
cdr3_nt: TGTGCCAGCAGCCGGACGGATGAGCAGTTCTTC

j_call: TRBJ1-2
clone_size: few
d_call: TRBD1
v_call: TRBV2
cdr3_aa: CASSERDRVSYGYTF
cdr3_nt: TGTGCCAGCAGCGAACGGGACAGAGTTTCCTATGGCTACACCTTC

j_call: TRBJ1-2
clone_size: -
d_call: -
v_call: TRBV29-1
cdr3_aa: CSVGVVNYGYTF
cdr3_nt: TGCAGCGTTGGAGTTGTTAACTATGGCTACACCTTC

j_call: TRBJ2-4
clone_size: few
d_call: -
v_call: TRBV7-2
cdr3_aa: CASSLTSAKNIQYF
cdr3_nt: TGTGCCAGCAGCCTGACATCAGCCAAAAACATTCAGTACTTC

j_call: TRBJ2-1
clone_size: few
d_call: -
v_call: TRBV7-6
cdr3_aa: CASSLYSYNEQFF
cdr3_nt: TGTGCCAGCAGCCTCTACAGCTACAATGAGCAGTTCTTC

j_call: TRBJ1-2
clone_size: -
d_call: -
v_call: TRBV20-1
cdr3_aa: CSARDGPF
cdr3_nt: TGCAGTGCTAGAGACGGACCTTTC

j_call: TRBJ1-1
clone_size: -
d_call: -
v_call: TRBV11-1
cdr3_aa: CASSLGGYEAFF
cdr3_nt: TGTGCCAGCAGCTTAGGGGGCTATGAAGCTTTCTTT

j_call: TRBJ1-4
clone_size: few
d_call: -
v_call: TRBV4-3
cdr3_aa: CASSQAMRGTGEKLFF
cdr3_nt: TGCGCCAGCAGCCAAGCGATGCGGGGCACGGGTGAAAAACTGTTTTTT

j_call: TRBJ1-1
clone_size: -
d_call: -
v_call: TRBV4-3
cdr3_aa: CASSLARRNTEAFF
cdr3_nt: TGCGCCAGCAGCCTTGCCAGGCGGAACACTGAAGCTTTCTTT

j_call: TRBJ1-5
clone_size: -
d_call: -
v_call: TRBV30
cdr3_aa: CAWGRRNQPQHF
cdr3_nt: TGTGCCTGGGGACGGAGAAATCAGCCCCAGCATTTT

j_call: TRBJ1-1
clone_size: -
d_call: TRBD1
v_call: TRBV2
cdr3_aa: CASSPQGARGTEAFF
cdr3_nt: TGTGCCAGCAGCCCACAGGGGGCAAGAGGGACTGAAGCTTTCTTT

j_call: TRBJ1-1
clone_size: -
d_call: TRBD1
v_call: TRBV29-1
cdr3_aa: CSVARDSTLEAFF
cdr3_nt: TGCAGCGTTGCCCGGGACAGTACCCTTGAAGCTTTCTTT

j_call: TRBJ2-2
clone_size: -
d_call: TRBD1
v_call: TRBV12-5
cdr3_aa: CASGLVADRGRTGELFF
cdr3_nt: TGTGCTAGTGGTTTGGTAGCGGACAGGGGGCGCACCGGGGAGCTGTTTTTT

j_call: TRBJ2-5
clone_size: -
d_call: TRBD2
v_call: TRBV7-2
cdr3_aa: CASSQGLVETQYF
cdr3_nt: TGTGCCAGCAGCCAGGGACTAGTGGAGACCCAGTACTTC

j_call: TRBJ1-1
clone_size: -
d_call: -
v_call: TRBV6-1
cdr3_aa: CASYQQPAIEAFF
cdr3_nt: TGTGCCAGTTATCAGCAACCGGCTATTGAAGCTTTCTTT

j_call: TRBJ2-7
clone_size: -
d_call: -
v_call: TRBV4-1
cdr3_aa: CASSQIRTGEQYF
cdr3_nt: TGCGCCAGCAGCCAAATCCGCACGGGCGAGCAGTACTTC

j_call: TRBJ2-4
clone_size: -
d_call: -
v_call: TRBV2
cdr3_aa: CASSEVVAGKNIQYF
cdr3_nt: TGTGCCAGCAGTGAAGTGGTCGCGGGGAAAAACATTCAGTACTTC

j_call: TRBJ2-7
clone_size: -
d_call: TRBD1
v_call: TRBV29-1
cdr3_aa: CSAKRTGGHEQYF
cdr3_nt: TGCAGCGCTAAACGGACAGGGGGTCACGAGCAGTACTTC

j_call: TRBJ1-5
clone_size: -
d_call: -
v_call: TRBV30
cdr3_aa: CAWSYPQGNQPQHF
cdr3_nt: TGTGCCTGGAGTTATCCCCAGGGCAATCAGCCCCAGCATTTT

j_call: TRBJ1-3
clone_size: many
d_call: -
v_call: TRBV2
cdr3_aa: CASSEGDVGNTIYF
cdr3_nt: TGTGCCAGCAGTGAAGGGGACGTTGGAAACACCATATATTTT

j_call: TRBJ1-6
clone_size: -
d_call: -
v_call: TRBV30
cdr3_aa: CAWSVSAPGYNSPLHF
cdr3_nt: TGTGCCTGGAGTGTTTCCGCCCCGGGCTATAATTCACCCCTCCACTTT

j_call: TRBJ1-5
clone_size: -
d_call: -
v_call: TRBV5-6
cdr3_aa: CASSLGRQNQPQHF
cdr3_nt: TGTGCCAGCAGCCTCGGACGGCAAAATCAGCCCCAGCATTTT

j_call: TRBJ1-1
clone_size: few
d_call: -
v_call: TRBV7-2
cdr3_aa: CASTLGYLLEAFF
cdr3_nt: TGTGCCAGCACCTTAGGGTACCTCCTTGAAGCTTTCTTT

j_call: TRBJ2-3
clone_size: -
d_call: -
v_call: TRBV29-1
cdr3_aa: CSVESAGTYSTDTQYF
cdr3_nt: TGCAGCGTTGAGTCGGCGGGGACGTATAGCACAGATACGCAGTATTTT

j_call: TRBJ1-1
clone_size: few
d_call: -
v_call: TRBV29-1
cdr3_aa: CSVELRQTLTEAFF
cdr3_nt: TGCAGCGTTGAATTACGCCAGACGCTGACTGAAGCTTTCTTT

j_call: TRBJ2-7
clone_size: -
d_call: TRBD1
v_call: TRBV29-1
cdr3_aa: CSVRKGQGAYEQYF
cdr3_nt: TGCAGCGTCCGTAAGGGACAGGGCGCCTACGAGCAGTACTTC

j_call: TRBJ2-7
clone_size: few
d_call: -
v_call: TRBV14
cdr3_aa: CASSQGNRAGYEQYF
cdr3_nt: TGTGCCAGCAGCCAAGGTAACAGGGCCGGCTACGAGCAGTACTTC

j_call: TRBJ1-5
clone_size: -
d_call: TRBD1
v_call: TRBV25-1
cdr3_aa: CASSAGGGNQPQHF
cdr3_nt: TGTGCCAGCAGTGCAGGGGGCGGCAATCAGCCCCAGCATTTT

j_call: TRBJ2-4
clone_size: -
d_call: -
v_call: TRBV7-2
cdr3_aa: CASSSGYPDIQYF
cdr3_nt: TGTGCCAGCAGCTCCGGGTATCCAGACATTCAGTACTTC

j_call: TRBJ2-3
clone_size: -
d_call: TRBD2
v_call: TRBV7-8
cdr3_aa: CASSPRTSGGASTDTQYF
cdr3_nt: TGTGCCAGCAGCCCGCGGACTAGCGGGGGGGCGAGCACAGATACGCAGTATTTT

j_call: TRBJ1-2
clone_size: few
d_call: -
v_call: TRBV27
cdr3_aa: CASSRDGRMDGYTF
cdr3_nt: TGTGCCAGCAGTCGTGACGGCAGAATGGACGGCTACACCTTC

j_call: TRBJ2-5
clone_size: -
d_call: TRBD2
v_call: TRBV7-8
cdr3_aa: CASRAILAGGQETQYF
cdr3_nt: TGTGCCAGCAGGGCAATCCTAGCGGGGGGGCAAGAGACCCAGTACTTC

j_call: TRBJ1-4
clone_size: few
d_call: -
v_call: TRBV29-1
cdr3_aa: CSVEEEGKGEKLFF
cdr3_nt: TGCAGCGTTGAAGAGGAGGGGAAAGGTGAAAAACTGTTTTTT

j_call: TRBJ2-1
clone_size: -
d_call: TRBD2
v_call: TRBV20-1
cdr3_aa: CSATDGGDRFF
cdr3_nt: TGCAGTGCCACGGACGGGGGGGATCGGTTCTTC

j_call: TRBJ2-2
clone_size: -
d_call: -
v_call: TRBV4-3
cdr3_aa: CASSQEGPANTGELFF
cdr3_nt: TGCGCCAGCAGCCAAGAAGGACCGGCGAACACCGGGGAGCTGTTTTTT

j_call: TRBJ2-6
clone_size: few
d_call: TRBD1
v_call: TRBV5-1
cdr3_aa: CASSPTGSGANVLTF
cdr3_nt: TGCGCCAGCAGCCCGACAGGGTCCGGGGCCAACGTCCTGACTTTC

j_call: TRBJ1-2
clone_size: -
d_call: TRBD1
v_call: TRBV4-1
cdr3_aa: CASSVTDRANYGYTF
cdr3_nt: TGCGCCAGCAGCGTAACCGACAGGGCTAACTATGGCTACACCTTC

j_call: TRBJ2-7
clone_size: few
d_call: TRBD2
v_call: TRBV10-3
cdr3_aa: CAISGGTYEQYF
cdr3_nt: TGTGCCATTAGCGGGGGCACCTACGAGCAGTACTTC

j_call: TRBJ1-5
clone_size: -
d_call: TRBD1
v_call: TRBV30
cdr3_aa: CAWSSGGGQPQHF
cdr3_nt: TGTGCCTGGAGTTCAGGGGGCGGTCAGCCCCAGCATTTT

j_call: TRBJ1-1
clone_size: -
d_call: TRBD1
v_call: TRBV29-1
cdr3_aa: CSVGTGPTEAFF
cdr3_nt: TGCAGCGTGGGGACAGGGCCGACTGAAGCTTTCTTT

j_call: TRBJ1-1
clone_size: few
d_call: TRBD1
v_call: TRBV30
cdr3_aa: CAYRDRAEAFF
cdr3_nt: TGTGCCTACCGAGACAGGGCTGAAGCTTTCTTT

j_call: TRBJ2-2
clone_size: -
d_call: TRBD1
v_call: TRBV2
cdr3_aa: CASRTREGGFTGELFF
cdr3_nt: TGTGCCAGCAGAACACGAGAAGGGGGCTTCACCGGGGAGCTGTTTTTT

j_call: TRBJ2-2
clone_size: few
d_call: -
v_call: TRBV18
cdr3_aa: CASSPRGNTGELFF
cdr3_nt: TGTGCCAGCTCACCACGTGGTAACACCGGGGAGCTGTTTTTT

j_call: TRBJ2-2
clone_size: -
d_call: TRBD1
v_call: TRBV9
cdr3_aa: CASSPTGGFVGELFF
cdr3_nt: TGTGCCAGCAGCCCGACAGGGGGCTTTGTCGGGGAGCTGTTTTTT

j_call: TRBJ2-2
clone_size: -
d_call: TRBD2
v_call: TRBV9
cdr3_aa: CASSVGGGVGGELFF
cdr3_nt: TGTGCCAGCAGCGTAGGCGGGGGAGTAGGCGGGGAGCTGTTTTTT

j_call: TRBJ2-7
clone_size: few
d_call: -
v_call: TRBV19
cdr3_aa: CASSIGGRSYEQYF
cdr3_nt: TGTGCCAGTAGCATTGGGGGGCGAAGCTACGAGCAGTACTTC

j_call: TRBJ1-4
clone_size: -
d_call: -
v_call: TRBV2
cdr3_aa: CASRPGDANEKLFF
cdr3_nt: TGTGCCAGCAGGCCCGGAGATGCTAATGAAAAACTGTTTTTT